Given below is one TCR beta chain in context. Which antigen it targets is not known. No base quality information exists; no much larger clone differs at one position. The CD4+ T-LGLL patients were recruited through hematology units in Padova (Italy), Helsinki (Finland) and Shinshu (Japan). Depending on which samples were available, patient samples consisted of bead-purified CD4+, CD4+CD8+, CD57+ or CD56+ fractions, or of unselected PBMC. Patient TCRbeta data were integrated with somatic STAT5B mutation profiles obtained by deep amplicon sequencing of the same DNA. All TCR-sequenced material derived from peripheral blood: patient blood samples and healthy donor buffy coats. Ficoll-Hypaque gradient centrifugation was used to isolate peripheral blood mononuclear cells. The Gentra Puregene Cell and Tissue kit was used to extract genomic DNA, and a Qubit 2.0 fluorometer was used to measure the amount of genomic DNA.

The entry originates in a study of STAT5B mutations in CD4+ large granular lymphocyte leukemia (dated 2022 in TCRdb). Notes on the research overall: When cryopreserved patient cells were available, CD8+ cells were removed first, and anti-CD4 microbeads were then used for selection. The study compared the TCRbeta repertoires of patients with CD4+ T-cell large granular lymphocyte leukemia against the TCRbeta repertoires of healthy blood donors. Flow cytometry performed on FACSCanto II or FACSVerse showed that the purified fractions had more than 95% purity among lymphocytes. Findings and caveats that apply to the study as a whole: Greater clonality appeared to be present in CD4-sorted patient repertoires than in healthy CD4+ repertoires, and the difference was retained after the putative leukemic clones were removed. The data were not HLA-matched, and the higher clonality in CD4+ T-LGLL than in CD8+ T-LGLL could be due to the relatively small sample size. Heterogeneous cell sources were used for patients, and only 5 or 6 CD4-sorted patient samples were included in the clonality comparison with healthy controls. Main leukemic clonotypes were private to each patient, although 25% to 30% of the main leukemic clonotypes were found at low frequency in the non-leukemic repertoires of other patients. TRBV06-family usage was enriched among the top patient clones (8/27) compared with healthy controls (2/35).

The immunoSEQ assay at survey resolution was used to sequence TCRbeta rearrangements from genomic DNA. The authors' pipeline ran thus. Any clonotype making up more than 5% of the repertoire was considered a putative leukemic clone, which gave 45 to 75 such clones in 27 patients. In the TCR sequencing data, the lowest productive clonotype frequency that could be detected was 2.59 x 10-5. Only productive TCRbeta rearrangements, defined as complete and in-frame sequences, were included in the analyses. Sample clonality was computed as Simpson clonality in the immunoSEQ Analyzer version 3.0. Clones were binned by frequency as very rare, small, medium, large (1-20%) or hyperexpanded (>20%). Generation probabilities were estimated with OLGA 1.2.3, V-gene circos plots were made with VDJtools, specificities were looked up in VDJdb, and CDR3 motifs were identified with GLIPH. Entries here come from immuneACCESS through TCRdb and include only in-frame sequences with V and J called. Some clones fail to appear in such tables; in the studies checked, an unresolved V gene covers under half of the shortfall, and the cause of the remainder is unknown. Clone size and V and J calls were adopted from that table, with D and trimming inferred from the DNA. In this sample the table shows about 9,600 clones, around 83% of which occur a single time. The top ten clonotypes cover about 64% of the sample.

V trim: 0 bases; J trim: 5 bases; unmatched bases: 4. The germline V gene specifies SGHRS as CDR1 and YFSETQ as CDR2. The CDR3 covers 14 residues, taking in both the cysteine and the phenylalanine. CDR3 DNA is the only sequence kept; it has 42 bases, read in frame from the first base. The source material was PBMCs. This clonotype was obtained from a man in his sixties with CD4+ T-cell large granular lymphocyte leukemia. Recombination joined TRBV5-1 with TRBJ1-1; 7 central bases correspond to TRBD1. This receptor has the CDR3 CASSLGQGWTEAFF. The nucleotide sequence is TGCGCCAGCAGCTTGGGACAGGGTTGGACTGAAGCTTTCTTT.